The 10 T cell receptor beta chains below come from one sample, sequenced in a study of cytomegalovirus exposure and HLA in healthy donors. The PCR was carried out with 60 Vbeta primers and 13 Jbeta primers. Generated by immunoSEQ multiplex PCR, the TCRdb table keeps only in-frame clones and is missing some. The sample yields about 110,000 clones, around four fifths seen once. The sample taken for sequencing was PBMCs. These receptor sequences come from a woman aged 55 to 70 in good health and CMV-seropositive.

J is TRBJ2-7 and V is TRBV9, with 10 positions matching TRBD2. Germline lookup yields CDR1 SGDLS and CDR2 YYNGEE. J lost 2 bases, V lost 3 bases, and 2 bases had no gene match. The CDR3 totals 14 residues. CDR3 sequence reads: CASSGSGRAYEQYF. CDR3 nucleotide sequence: TGTGCCAGCAGCGGAAGCGGGAGGGCCTACGAGCAGTACTTC.

V usage is TRBV5-1 and J usage is TRBJ2-1; 8 positions match TRBD1. J lost 7 bases, V lost 3 bases, and 9 bases had no gene match. The CDR3 runs to 15 residues. Germline CDR1 SGHRS, CDR2 YFSETQ. CDR3 DNA sequence: TGCGCCAGCAGCTCCGTACCGACAGGGGTGAATGAGCAGTTCTTC. Protein sequence: CASSSVPTGVNEQFF.

This clone occurred once. This chain connects TRBV7-6 to TRBJ2-3; 7 bases fit TRBD2. CDR3 length equals 18 residues. Germline CDR1 is SGHVS and CDR2 is FNYEAQ. Losses at the gene ends were 4 bases for V and 1 base for J; bases not matched to a gene: 14. For the CDR3, the DNA is TGTGCCAGCAGCTCCCGCCGTATTTGGGCGGGAGGCACAGATACGCAGTATTTT. Its translation: CASSSRRIWAGGTDTQYF.

The chain couples TRBV28 to TRBJ2-7; 7 nucleotides agree with TRBD1. From germline, CDR1 is MDHEN and CDR2 SYDVKM. V dropped 3 bases and J dropped 2; count of bases not matched to a gene: 4. The CDR3 is made up of 14 amino acids. CDR3 loop: CASSLAGGPYEQYF. CDR3 sequence (DNA): TGTGCCAGCAGTTTGGCAGGGGGACCCTACGAGCAGTACTTC.

The rearrangement joins TRBV4-1 to TRBJ2-2, with a possible D match to TRBD1 (7 bases). This CDR3 contains 14 residues. V was clipped by 6 bases and J by 4 bases, with 12 bases between them. Germline V lookup: CDR1 MGHRA, CDR2 YSYEKL. This CDR3 reads CASRRQGGTGELFF. CDR3 in DNA: TGCGCCAGCAGGAGACAGGGAGGCACCGGGGAGCTGTTTTTT.

This clone appeared a single time. This sequence joins TRBV9 and TRBJ2-4; 10 bases are a match to TRBD2. V was pared by 2 bases and J by 0 bases, with 14 bases of the junction left unmatched. Germline V gene lookup returns CDR1 SGDLS and CDR2 YYNGEE. The CDR3 has 20 residues. The CDR3 DNA is TGTGCCAGCAGCGTCATGGCTAGCGGGAGATTCGGGCTAGCCAAAAACATTCAGTACTTC. This codes for CASSVMASGRFGLAKNIQYF.

This clone was counted once. The chain couples TRBV6-4 to TRBJ2-7, with 12 bases matching TRBD2. This CDR3 has 15 residues. V dropped 3 bases and J dropped 7; count of bases not matched to a gene: 7. Germline loops: CDR1 MRHNA, CDR2 SNTAGT. This CDR3 is CASSESSGRAEEQYF. The CDR3 DNA sequence: TGTGCCAGCAGTGAGTCTAGCGGGAGGGCAGAAGAGCAGTACTTC.

The V gene is TRBV19, the J gene TRBJ2-1, with a possible D match to TRBD1 (6 bases). Germline V gives CDR1 LNHDA, CDR2 SQIVND (reference sequence). The CDR3 contains 15 residues. V dropped 3 bases and J dropped 3 bases, with 12 bases sitting between them. CDR3 in DNA: TGTGCCAGTAGTATCAGGGGTGATATCTACAATGAGCAGTTCTTC. It specifies CASSIRGDIYNEQFF.

The chain uses TRBV25-1 and TRBJ2-5; D possibly corresponds to TRBD2 (5 bases). Germline assignment: CDR1 MGHDK and CDR2 SYGVNS. V lost 4 bases, J lost 5 bases, and 11 bases lay in between. The CDR3 has 13 residues. CDR3 coding DNA: TGTGCCAGCAGTGTTCGCTCGGGGGAGACCCAGTACTTC. This translates into CASSVRSGETQYF. Together with reference TRBV25-1 and TRBJ2-5, the CDR3 gives the full variable domain: EADIYQTPRYLVIGTGKKITLECSQTMGHDKMYWYQQDPGMELHLIHYSYGVNSTEKGDLSSESTVSRIRTEHFPLTLESARPSHTSQYLCASSVRSGETQYFGPGTRLLVL.

The genes are TRBV5-1 and TRBJ2-3, with 12 bases matching TRBD2. This CDR3 comprises 18 residues. The V gene's germline CDR1 is SGHRS and CDR2 YFSETQ. J lost 5 bases, V lost 0 bases, and 10 bases had no gene match. The CDR3 region is CASSLEALAGGRGDTQYF. For the CDR3, the DNA is TGCGCCAGCAGCTTGGAGGCTCTAGCGGGAGGGCGAGGAGATACGCAGTATTTT. Filled out from reference TRBV5-1 and TRBJ2-3, the complete variable domain reads KAGVTQTPRYLIKTRGQQVTLSCSPISGHRSVSWYQQTPGQGLQFLFEYFSETQRNKGNFPGRFSGRQFSNSRSEMNVSTLELGDSALYLCASSLEALAGGRGDTQYFGPGTRLTVL.